The 30 T cell receptor beta chains below were found in one sample sequenced in a study of cytomegalovirus exposure and HLA in healthy donors. Primers included in the PCR were 60 Vbeta and 13 Jbeta primers. Assay: immunoSEQ multiplex PCR; the TCRdb copy retains only in-frame clones and omits some. The table records about 130,000 clones, roughly 79% of them present only once. The material sequenced was PBMCs. The receptors were gathered from a man younger than 45 in good health and CMV-seronegative.

V usage is TRBV6-1 and J usage is TRBJ1-4; 9 bases map to TRBD1. Germline V gives CDR1 MNHNS, CDR2 SASEGT. The trim removed 7 bases at V and 5 bases at J, leaving 5 bases unmatched. This CDR3 region has 14 residues. Here the CDR3 reads CASIPGQGNEKLFF. For the CDR3, the DNA is TGTGCCAGCATACCTGGACAGGGGAATGAAAAACTGTTTTTT.

This chain connects TRBV7-9 to TRBJ1-1, with TRBD1 as a possible D gene (6 bases). The CDR3 loop spans 14 amino acids. V was trimmed by 5 bases and J by 6 bases, leaving 16 bases between them. Germline assignment: CDR1 SEHNR and CDR2 FQNEAQ (reference sequence). In DNA, the CDR3 is TGTGCCAGCAGCAGCCGGGGGGGCGTCGCTGAAGCTTTCTTT. Translated, it gives CASSSRGGVAEAFF.

Of note for this clone: Distinct nucleotide sequences in the sample also encode this CDR3. The chain recombines TRBV28 with TRBJ1-2, with TRBD1 matching 8 bases. Trimming cost V 3 bases and J 6 bases; bases outside gene matches: 0. The CDR3 spans 12 residues. CDR1 MDHEN and CDR2 SYDVKM come from the germline V gene. CDR3 nucleotides: TGTGCCAGCAGTTTGACAGGGGATGGCTACACCTTC. It encodes CASSLTGDGYTF.

The rearrangement links TRBV28 to TRBJ2-7; 11 nucleotides line up with TRBD1. The CDR3 sequence is 17 residues long. After removal of 1 base from V and 6 bases from J, the junction contained 11 bases not matched to a gene. Per the germline V gene, CDR1 is MDHEN and CDR2 is SYDVKM. The CDR3 spells CASSLSVGQGASVEQYF. The CDR3 nucleotides read TGTGCCAGCAGTTTATCGGTCGGACAGGGGGCTTCGGTCGAGCAGTACTTC. The variable domain in full, with the rest retrieved from reference TRBV28 and TRBJ2-7, is DVKVTQSSRYLVKRTGEKVFLECVQDMDHENMFWYRQDPGLGLRLIYFSYDVKMKEKGDIPEGYSVSREKKERFSLILESASTNQTSMYLCASSLSVGQGASVEQYFGPGTRLTVT.

The chain couples TRBV5-1 to TRBJ1-2; TRBD1 is a possible D gene (6 bases). The CDR3 has 17 amino acids. The germline CDR1 and CDR2 sequences are SGHRS and YFSETQ. V lost 2 bases and J 4 bases, leaving 21 bases between the germline ends. CDR3 nucleotide sequence: TGCGCCAGCAGCTTTGGGGGCCGGGGGGCTGTCGGCTATGGCTACACCTTC. Protein: CASSFGGRGAVGYGYTF.

This clone was detected only once. The chain carries TRBV28 and TRBJ2-5, with D uncertain. Germline V gene lookup returns CDR1 MDHEN and CDR2 SYDVKM. With 0 bases removed from V and 10 bases from J, the gap between germline ends came to 6 bases. This CDR3 contains 11 residues. The chain's CDR3 is CASSLWLDQYF. CDR3 DNA sequence: TGTGCCAGCAGTTTATGGTTAGACCAGTACTTC.

This chain uses TRBV29-1 with TRBJ2-7; 13 nucleotides align to TRBD2. The length of the CDR3 is 17 residues. Unmatched junction bases numbered 10, after V lost 5 bases and J lost 0 bases. Germline V gene data show CDR1 as SQVTM and CDR2 as ANQGSEA. CDR3 coding DNA: TGCAGCGTTTCGGGACTAGCGGGAATGTTGAGCTCCTACGAGCAGTACTTC. Encoded protein: CSVSGLAGMLSSYEQYF.

In this sample, this clone turned up a few times. The chain carries TRBV27 and TRBJ1-1, with 7 bases aligning to TRBD1. V lost 7 bases and J lost 7; bases outside the gene matches: 9. Germline V lookup: CDR1 MNHEY, CDR2 SMNVEV (reference sequence). The CDR3 covers 13 residues. CDR3 loop: CASNRVRGLEAFF. Here the CDR3 DNA reads TGTGCCAGCAACCGAGTGAGGGGGCTTGAAGCTTTCTTT.

V is TRBV11-2 and J is TRBJ2-3, with D possibly TRBD2 on 5 matching bases. CDR3 length equals 14 residues. Trimming removed 5 bases at V and 5 bases at J, with 14 bases between. Germline loops: CDR1 SGHAT, CDR2 FQNNGV. This chain's CDR3 is CASSPGLIRDTQYF. The CDR3 DNA follows: TGTGCCAGCAGCCCCGGACTTATCAGAGATACGCAGTATTTT.

The chain carries TRBV5-6 and TRBJ2-1, with D possibly being TRBD2 (5 bases). Germline lookup yields CDR1 SGHDT and CDR2 YYEEEE. Trimming took 4 bases from V and 10 from J, leaving 12 bases between them. The CDR3 covers 12 residues. DNA for the CDR3: TGTGCCAGCAGCCCCGGGAATTCGGAGCAGTTCTTC. Its protein is CASSPGNSEQFF.

The chain combines TRBV6-1 with TRBJ2-7; 9 bases match TRBD1. The J segment lost 3 bases and the V segment lost 6 bases, leaving 6 bases of the junction unmatched. The CDR3 consists of 14 residues. CDR1 and CDR2 (germline): MNHNS, SASEGT. The CDR3 here is CASRRGQGYYEQYF. The CDR3 bases are TGTGCCAGCAGACGGGGACAGGGATACTACGAGCAGTACTTC.

This clone was detected only a few times. The sample holds other DNA sequences that translate to the same CDR3. This sequence joins TRBV5-8 and TRBJ1-1, with TRBD1 matching 8 bases. CDR1 SGHTS and CDR2 YDEGEE come from the germline V gene. This CDR3 contains 17 residues. The V gene end was trimmed by 2 bases and the J gene end by 0 bases; junction bases not matched to a gene: 9. CDR3 sequence reads: CASSLARGLGVNTEAFF. The CDR3 DNA follows: TGTGCCAGCAGCTTAGCCAGGGGGCTCGGTGTGAACACTGAAGCTTTCTTT. Full variable domain (rest looked up from reference TRBV5-8 and TRBJ1-1): EAGVTQSPTHLIKTRGQQATLRCSPISGHTSVYWYQQALGLGLQFLLWYDEGEERNRGNFPPRFSGRQFPNYSSELNVNALELEDSALYLCASSLARGLGVNTEAFFGQGTRLTVV.

The chain has TRBV30 and TRBJ2-7; tentatively, D is TRBD2 (6 bases). CDR1 and CDR2 (germline): GTSNPN, SVGIG (reference sequence). V was trimmed by 2 bases and J by 3 bases, leaving 8 bases between them. The CDR3 loop spans 12 amino acids. CDR3 coding DNA: TGTGCCTGGAGTACGACTAGCTACGAGCAGTACTTC. It codes for CAWSTTSYEQYF.

This chain connects TRBV28 to TRBJ2-3; D gene ambiguous. The length of the CDR3 is 15 residues. Trimming took off 2 bases at V and 2 bases at J, with 11 bases between the two ends. Looked up from germline, CDR1 is MDHEN and CDR2 is SYDVKM. CDR3 amino acids: CASSLMTPATDTQYF. CDR3 sequence (DNA): TGTGCCAGCAGTTTAATGACACCAGCCACAGATACGCAGTATTTT.

V gene TRBV11-3 combines with J gene TRBJ1-2; 7 bases align to TRBD1. V trimming: 0 bases; J trimming: 7 bases; junction bases outside the gene matches: 2. The V gene's germline CDR1 is SGHNT and CDR2 YENEEA. The CDR3 sequence is 13 residues long. In nucleotides, the CDR3 is TGTGCCAGCAGCTTAGAGGGACAGCTTGGCTACACCTTC. It encodes CASSLEGQLGYTF.

The rearrangement uses TRBV6-5 and TRBJ2-7, with 8 bases matching TRBD1. V shed 2 bases, J shed 2 bases, and the junction held 2 bases outside the gene matches. There are 14 residues in the CDR3. Germline-derived CDR1 and CDR2 are MNHEY and SVGAGI. The CDR3 sequence is CASSYGTGPYEQYF. The CDR3 coding sequence is TGTGCCAGCAGTTACGGGACAGGACCCTACGAGCAGTACTTC.

Here the CDR3 DNA reads TGTGCCTGGAGTGTTTTGACAGCCAATGAAGCTTTCTTT. It translates to CAWSVLTANEAFF. The chain uses TRBV30 and TRBJ1-1, with TRBD1 as a possible D gene (5 bases). The germline V gene encodes CDR1 GTSNPN and CDR2 SVGIG (reference sequence). The CDR3 has 13 residues. The V end was cut by 0 bases, the J end by 7 bases, with 12 bases between.

This chain joins TRBV6-1 and TRBJ1-2; 10 nucleotides align to TRBD1. Germline CDR1 and CDR2: MNHNS and SASEGT. Unmatched junction bases numbered 6, after V lost 7 bases and J lost 7 bases. The CDR3 extends over 13 amino acids. The CDR3 here is CASTIRDRGGYTF. CDR3 in DNA: TGTGCCAGCACAATTCGGGACAGGGGTGGCTACACCTTC.

This clone was seen more than once but under ten times. The V call is TRBV6-1, the J call TRBJ1-1; D might be TRBD1 (6 bases). Trimming removed 8 bases at V and 3 bases at J, with 10 bases between. The CDR3 is 12 amino acids. Germline V gene sequence: CDR1 MNHNS, CDR2 SASEGT. In DNA, the CDR3 is TGTGCCAGCTGTTGGACAGACACTGAAGCTTTCTTT. Amino acids: CASCWTDTEAFF.

In DNA form, the CDR3 reads TGTGCCAGCAGCTTAGTAGAGGGGGAGCAAGAGACCCAGTACTTC. Translated: CASSLVEGEQETQYF. The chain is built from TRBV7-9 and TRBJ2-5, with a tentative D call TRBD1 (6 bases). Germline CDR1 SEHNR, CDR2 FQNEAQ (reference sequence). V dropped 1 base and J dropped 2 bases, with 11 bases sitting between them. The CDR3 runs 15 residues.

V is TRBV4-1 and J is TRBJ2-7, with a tentative D call TRBD2 (6 bases). V was cut by 3 bases and J by 3 bases, with 15 bases left in between. The CDR3 totals 15 residues. The germline CDR1 and CDR2 sequences are MGHRA and YSYEKL. This CDR3 reads CASSHSRGGDYEQYF. The CDR3 nucleotides are TGCGCCAGCAGCCACAGCCGGGGCGGGGACTACGAGCAGTACTTC.

The rearrangement joins TRBV28 to TRBJ2-5; 12 bases map to TRBD2. Unmatched junction bases numbered 6, after V lost 6 bases and J lost 4 bases. The CDR3 consists of 15 residues. Germline-derived CDR1 and CDR2 are MDHEN and SYDVKM. The CDR3: CASRYPSGGGETQYF. CDR3 nucleotides: TGTGCCAGCAGGTACCCTAGCGGGGGGGGAGAGACCCAGTACTTC.

V is TRBV27 and J is TRBJ2-7; possibly TRBD1 for D (6 bases). The V end lost 2 bases, the J end lost 2 bases, and 16 bases lay between the germline ends. This CDR3 has 16 amino acids. Germline V gene sequence: CDR1 MNHEY, CDR2 SMNVEV (reference sequence). For the CDR3, the DNA is TGTGCCAGCAGTTTAGATAGGGACAAATATACCTACGAGCAGTACTTC. Translated, it gives CASSLDRDKYTYEQYF.

J is TRBJ1-5 and V is TRBV19, with TRBD1 matching over 7 bases. Germline V CDR1 and CDR2: LNHDA, SQIVND (reference sequence). The CDR3 extends over 16 amino acids. V lost 3 bases to trimming and J lost 6 bases; unmatched junction nucleotides: 11. The CDR3: CASSIHQQGSGQPQHF. The CDR3 coding sequence is TGTGCCAGTAGTATTCATCAACAGGGGTCTGGTCAGCCCCAGCATTTT.

The rearrangement links TRBV30 to TRBJ2-2; 8 bases fit TRBD1. This CDR3 spans 11 amino acids. J was trimmed by 8 bases and V by 6 bases; bases with no gene match: 2. The germline V gene encodes CDR1 GTSNPN and CDR2 SVGIG (reference sequence). The CDR3 loop reads CACRGLGELFF. CDR3 bases: TGTGCCTGCAGGGGGCTAGGGGAGCTGTTTTTT.

The chain is built from TRBV4-2 and TRBJ2-3; TRBD2 agrees at 8 bases. The CDR3 covers 17 residues. The V and J ends lost 1 base and 2 bases, in that order; junction bases with no gene match: 8. Looked up from germline, CDR1 is LGHNA and CDR2 is YNFKEQ. This CDR3 reads CASSQGGAGAHTDTQYF. CDR3 DNA sequence: TGTGCCAGCAGCCAAGGGGGAGCGGGGGCACACACAGATACGCAGTATTTT.

The CDR3 sequence: CASSLAYRSNEKLFF. In DNA form, the CDR3 reads TGTGCCAGCAGCTTAGCGTACAGGAGTAATGAAAAACTGTTTTTT. The J gene is TRBJ1-4, the V gene TRBV7-2; D might be TRBD1 (5 bases). Germline V CDR1 and CDR2: SGHTA, FQGNSA. The CDR3 loop spans 15 amino acids. V was cut by 0 bases and J by 4 bases, with 9 bases left in between. Filled out from reference TRBV7-2 and TRBJ1-4, the complete variable domain reads GAGVSQSPSNKVTEKGKDVELRCDPISGHTALYWYRQSLGQGLEFLIYFQGNSAPDKSGLPSDRFSAERTGGSVSTLTIQRTQQEDSAVYLCASSLAYRSNEKLFFGSGTQLSVL.

This clone came up once. The chain is built from TRBV18 and TRBJ1-1, with TRBD1 matching 10 bases. Germline CDR1 reads KGHSH; CDR2 reads LQKENI. The V gene end was trimmed by 4 bases and the J gene end by 7 bases; junction bases not matched to a gene: 9. This CDR3 spans 15 amino acids. The CDR3 region is CASSRMTDRGLEAFF. Here the CDR3 DNA reads TGTGCCAGCTCACGGATGACAGACAGGGGGCTTGAAGCTTTCTTT.

This CDR3 is CASSQDKIGWHTGELFF. In DNA form, the CDR3 reads TGTGCCAGCAGCCAGGATAAGATCGGGTGGCACACCGGGGAGCTGTTTTTT. The chain has TRBV14 and TRBJ2-2; D is ambiguous. Trimming took off 3 bases at V and 3 bases at J, with 17 bases between the two ends. Looked up from germline, CDR1 is SGHDN and CDR2 is FVKESK. The CDR3 contains 17 residues.

The chain employs TRBV6-5 and TRBJ2-2; D uncertain. Looked up from germline, CDR1 is MNHEY and CDR2 is SVGAGI. The CDR3 totals 14 residues. The ends were cut back, 7 bases at V and 0 bases at J, with 9 bases in the middle. The CDR3, as DNA: TGTGCCAGCATGAGAAACGCGAACACCGGGGAGCTGTTTTTT. This encodes CASMRNANTGELFF.